Presented here are 11 T cell receptor beta chains from one specimen sequenced in a study of blood T cell repertoires in COVID-19. This table comes from immunoSEQ multiplex PCR, and its TCRdb copy is limited to in-frame clones, with some not included. This sample carries roughly 410,000 clones, about 89% of them seen once, and the ten largest clones take roughly 1.5%. Material: peripheral blood. These receptors all come from a woman between 40 and 50 years old with COVID-19, enrolled during active disease.

This clone was recorded once. This chain links TRBV30 with TRBJ1-1, with D perhaps matching TRBD1 (5 bases). The CDR3 consists of 13 residues. Germline CDR1 reads GTSNPN; CDR2 reads SVGIG (reference sequence). Deletions cut 0 bases from V and 5 bases from J, with 10 bases between. CDR3 DNA: TGTGCCTGGAGTGTACTGGGGGGGACTGAAGCTTTCTTT. Protein sequence: CAWSVLGGTEAFF.

This chain links TRBV7-2 with TRBJ1-1, with a tentative D call TRBD1 (5 bases). V lost 5 bases to trimming and J lost 3 bases, with 16 bases between them. The length of the CDR3 is 15 residues. CDR1 is SGHTA and CDR2 is FQGNSA in the germline V gene. This CDR3 is CASSPSGSLDTEAFF. The CDR3, as DNA: TGTGCCAGCAGCCCTTCAGGGTCTTTAGACACTGAAGCTTTCTTT.

The chain employs TRBV7-2 and TRBJ2-7; 8 bases agree with TRBD2. Germline assignment: CDR1 SGHTA and CDR2 FQGNSA. The junction had 8 bases not matched to a gene; V was cut back by 3 bases and J by 7 bases. The CDR3 sequence is 14 residues long. CDR3 region: CASSLGGGFEEQYF. Written as DNA, the CDR3 is TGTGCCAGCAGCTTGGGCGGGGGGTTCGAGGAGCAGTACTTC.

The V gene is TRBV30, the J gene TRBJ1-2; the D is unclear. V lost 2 bases and J lost 4, with 11 bases in between. Per the germline V gene, CDR1 is GTSNPN and CDR2 is SVGIG (reference sequence). The CDR3 sequence is 13 residues long. CDR3 amino acids: CAWSPGVSYGYTF. In nucleotides, the CDR3 is TGTGCCTGGAGTCCCGGGGTCTCCTATGGCTACACCTTC. Drawing the rest from reference TRBV30 and TRBJ1-2, the complete variable domain is SQTIHQWPATLVQPVGSPLSLECTVEGTSNPNLYWYRQAAGRGLQLLFYSVGIGQISSEVPQNLSASRPQDRQFILSSKKLLLSDSGFYLCAWSPGVSYGYTFGSGTRLTVV.

The chain combines TRBV7-2 with TRBJ1-5, with 7 bases identical to TRBD1. The CDR3 runs to 15 residues. Germline lookup yields CDR1 SGHTA and CDR2 FQGNSA. J was trimmed by 4 bases and V by 5 bases; bases with no gene match: 8. The CDR3 DNA reads as TGTGCCAGCAGCATCCGACAGGGCGAGAATCAGCCCCAGCATTTT. Translating it yields CASSIRQGENQPQHF.

CDR3 loop: CASKGALDYGYTF. The CDR3 DNA follows: TGTGCCAGCAAGGGGGCCCTTGACTATGGCTACACCTTC. The chain uses TRBV27 and TRBJ1-2, with 7 bases matching TRBD1. Germline V gene lookup returns CDR1 MNHEY and CDR2 SMNVEV (reference sequence). The ends lost 7 bases at V and 3 bases at J; junction bases unmatched: 5. The length of the CDR3 is 13 residues.

This clone has only a few counts. V usage is TRBV5-1 and J usage is TRBJ1-2; 9 nucleotides line up with TRBD1. Germline V gives CDR1 SGHRS, CDR2 YFSETQ. The CDR3 is 14 residues long. The trim removed 2 bases at V and 8 bases at J, leaving 7 bases unmatched. The CDR3 DNA sequence: TGCGCCAGCAGCTTACCGGGACAGGGAGGGGGCTACACCTTC. Amino acid sequence: CASSLPGQGGGYTF.

The chain recombines TRBV6-8 with TRBJ1-6; 10 bases are a match to TRBD1. Germline V gene sequence: CDR1 MNHGY, CDR2 SAAAGT. The length of the CDR3 is 16 residues. The V and J ends lost 6 bases and 8 bases, in that order; junction bases with no gene match: 10. DNA of the CDR3: TGTGCCAGCAGCCTCCGGGACAGGGGAGGCGATTCACCCCTCCACTTT. This encodes CASSLRDRGGDSPLHF.

V gene TRBV9 combines with J gene TRBJ2-3; D perhaps matches TRBD2 (5 bases). The CDR3 contains 13 residues. Germline lookup yields CDR1 SGDLS and CDR2 YYNGEE. V was cut by 0 bases and J by 6 bases, with 8 bases left in between. The CDR3 DNA follows: TGTGCCAGCAGCGTAGGGGAGCGCGATACGCAGTATTTT. Translation: CASSVGERDTQYF.

The J gene is TRBJ2-7, the V gene TRBV7-8, with 7 nucleotides matching TRBD2. This CDR3 has 14 amino acids. Germline values: CDR1 SGHVS, CDR2 FQNEAQ. Unmatched junction bases numbered 4, after V lost 5 bases and J lost 0 bases. For the CDR3, the DNA is TGTGCCAGCAGCGTCGGGGGGAGCTCCTACGAGCAGTACTTC. Protein sequence: CASSVGGSSYEQYF.

CDR3 DNA: TGTGCCAGCTCACCCCGGGAAAAACAAGAGACCCAGTACTTC. This sequence encodes CASSPREKQETQYF. The chain is built from TRBV18 and TRBJ2-5; D may be TRBD2 (5 bases). The CDR3 has 14 residues. Germline V gene data show CDR1 as KGHSH and CDR2 as LQKENI. V gave up 3 bases and J gave up 2 bases, with 10 bases separating them.